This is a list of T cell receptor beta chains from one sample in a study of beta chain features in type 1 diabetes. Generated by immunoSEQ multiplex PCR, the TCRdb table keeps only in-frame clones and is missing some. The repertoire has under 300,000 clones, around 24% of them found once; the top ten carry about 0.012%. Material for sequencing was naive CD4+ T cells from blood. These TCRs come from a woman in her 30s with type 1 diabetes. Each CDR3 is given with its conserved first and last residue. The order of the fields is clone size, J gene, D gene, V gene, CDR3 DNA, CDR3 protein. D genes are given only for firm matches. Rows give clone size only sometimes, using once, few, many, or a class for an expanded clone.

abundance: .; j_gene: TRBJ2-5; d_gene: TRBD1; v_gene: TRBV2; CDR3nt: TGTGCCAGCAGTCCCTGGACAGGAGGAGAGACCCAGTACTTC; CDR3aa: CASSPWTGGETQYF
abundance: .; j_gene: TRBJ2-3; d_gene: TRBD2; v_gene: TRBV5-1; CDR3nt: TGCGCCAGCAGCTTGGCCACAACTAGCGGGAGTCTTCGCACAGATACGCAGTATTTT; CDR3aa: CASSLATTSGSLRTDTQYF
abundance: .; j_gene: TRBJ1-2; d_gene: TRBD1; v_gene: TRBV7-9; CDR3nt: TGTGCCAGCAGCTCGGACAGGGGGCTAGAGCATGGCTACACCTTC; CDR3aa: CASSSDRGLEHGYTF
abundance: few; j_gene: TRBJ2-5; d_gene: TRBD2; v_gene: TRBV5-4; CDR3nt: TGTGCCAGCAGCGGAGGACTAGCCCAAGAGACCCAGTACTTC; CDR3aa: CASSGGLAQETQYF
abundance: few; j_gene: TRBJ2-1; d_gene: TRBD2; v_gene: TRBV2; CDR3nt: TGTGCCAGCAGTCTGGGGGGACTAGCGGGAGGGGAGCAGTTCTTC; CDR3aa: CASSLGGLAGGEQFF
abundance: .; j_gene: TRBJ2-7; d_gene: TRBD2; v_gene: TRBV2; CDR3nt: TGTGCCAGCAGATTAATTAGCGGGAGCTCCTACGAGCAGTACTTC; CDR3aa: CASRLISGSSYEQYF
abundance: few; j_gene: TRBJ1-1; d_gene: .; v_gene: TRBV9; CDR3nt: TGTGCCAGCAGCGTCCTACAGGGTGATACTGAAGCTTTCTTT; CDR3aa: CASSVLQGDTEAFF
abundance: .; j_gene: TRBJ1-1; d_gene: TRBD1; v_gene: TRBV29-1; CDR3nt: TGCAGCGTCAACAGGGGGCTCGAAGCTTTCTTT; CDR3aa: CSVNRGLEAFF
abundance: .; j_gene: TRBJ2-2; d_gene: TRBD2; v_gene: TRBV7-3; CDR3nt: TGTGCCAGCAGCCTACTAGCGGGAGGGGCCGGGGAGCTGTTTTTT; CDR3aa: CASSLLAGGAGELFF
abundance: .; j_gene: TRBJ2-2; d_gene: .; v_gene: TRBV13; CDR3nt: TGTGCCAGCAGCTTACCATGGACAGCGAACACCGGGGAGCTGTTTTTT; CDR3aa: CASSLPWTANTGELFF
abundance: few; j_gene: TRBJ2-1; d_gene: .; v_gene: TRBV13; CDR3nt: TGTGCCAGCAGCTTAGGCGGGAGCTCCTACAATGAGCAGTTCTTC; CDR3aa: CASSLGGSSYNEQFF
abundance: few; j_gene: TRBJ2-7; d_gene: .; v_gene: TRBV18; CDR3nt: TGTGCCAGCTCACCACCAAAGGCCGGCAGGGCCTACGAGCAGTACTTC; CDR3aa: CASSPPKAGRAYEQYF
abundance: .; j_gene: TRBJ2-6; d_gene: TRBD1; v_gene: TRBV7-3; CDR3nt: TGTGCCAGCAGCGAGGGGGCGGCTGGGGCCAACGTCCTGACTTTC; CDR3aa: CASSEGAAGANVLTF
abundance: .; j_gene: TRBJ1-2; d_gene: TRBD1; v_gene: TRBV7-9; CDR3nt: TGTGCCAGCAGCTTAAAGGGGGCGGACTATGGCTACACCTTC; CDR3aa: CASSLKGADYGYTF
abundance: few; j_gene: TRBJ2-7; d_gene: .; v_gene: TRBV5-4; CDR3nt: TGTGCCAGCAGCTTGCTAGCGAGCACCTCCGAGCAGTACTTC; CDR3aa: CASSLLASTSEQYF
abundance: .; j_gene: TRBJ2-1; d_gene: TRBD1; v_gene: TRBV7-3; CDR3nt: TGTGCCAGCAGCCCCCGACAGGGGTCCTACAATGAGCAGTTCTTC; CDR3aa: CASSPRQGSYNEQFF
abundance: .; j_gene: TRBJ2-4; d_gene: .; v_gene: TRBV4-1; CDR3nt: TGCGCCAGCAGCCCCATCTCAGCGACGTTAGCCAAAAACATTCAGTACTTC; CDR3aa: CASSPISATLAKNIQYF
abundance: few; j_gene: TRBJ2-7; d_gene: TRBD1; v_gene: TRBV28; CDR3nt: TGTGCCAGTAGTACCGGGACAGGGGACTCCTACGAGCAGTACTTC; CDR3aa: CASSTGTGDSYEQYF
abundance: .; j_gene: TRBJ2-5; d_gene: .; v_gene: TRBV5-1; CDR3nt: TGCGCCAGCAGCCCCGAGGGTCGGGAGACCCAGTACTTC; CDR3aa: CASSPEGRETQYF
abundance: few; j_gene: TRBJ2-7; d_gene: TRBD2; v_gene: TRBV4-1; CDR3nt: TGCGCCAGCAGCCCGGGACTAGCAAGAGAGCAGTACTTC; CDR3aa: CASSPGLAREQYF
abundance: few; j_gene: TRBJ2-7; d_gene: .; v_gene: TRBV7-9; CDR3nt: TGTGCCAGCAGCTCCCAGGGTTACGAGCAGTACTTC; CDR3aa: CASSSQGYEQYF
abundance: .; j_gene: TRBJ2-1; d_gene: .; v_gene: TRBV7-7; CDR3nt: TGTGCTAGCAGCTTAGGTCGGGAGTACAATGAGCAGTTCTTC; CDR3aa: CASSLGREYNEQFF
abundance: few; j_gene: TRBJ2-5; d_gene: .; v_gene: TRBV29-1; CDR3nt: TGCAGCGTTGAGAGGGTAAAGGGAGGAGAGACCCAGTACTTC; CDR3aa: CSVERVKGGETQYF
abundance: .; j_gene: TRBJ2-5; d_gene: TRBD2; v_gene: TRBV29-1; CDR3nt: TGCAGCGCCCGAGAGGGGAGGGGAGAGACCCAGTACTTC; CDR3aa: CSAREGRGETQYF
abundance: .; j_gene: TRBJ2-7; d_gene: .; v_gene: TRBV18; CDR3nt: TGTGCCAGCTCACCGTACCAGGGGAGTGCTATACCCTACGAGCAGTACTTC; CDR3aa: CASSPYQGSAIPYEQYF
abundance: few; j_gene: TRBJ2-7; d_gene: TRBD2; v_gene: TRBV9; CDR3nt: TGTGCCAGCAGCACCGGGACTAGCGACTCCTACGAGCAGTACTTC; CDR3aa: CASSTGTSDSYEQYF
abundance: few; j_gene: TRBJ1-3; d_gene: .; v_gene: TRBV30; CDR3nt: TGTGCCTGGAGCGACAGTTTCGTTGGAAACACCATATATTTT; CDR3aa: CAWSDSFVGNTIYF
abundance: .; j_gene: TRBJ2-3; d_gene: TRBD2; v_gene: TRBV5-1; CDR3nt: TGCGCCAGCAGCTTAGCGGGAGTGGGAGATACGCAGTATTTT; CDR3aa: CASSLAGVGDTQYF
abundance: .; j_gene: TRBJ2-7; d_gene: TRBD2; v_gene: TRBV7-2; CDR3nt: TGTGCCAGCAGCTTGACTAGCGGGAGGGTTGAGCAGTACTTC; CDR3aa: CASSLTSGRVEQYF
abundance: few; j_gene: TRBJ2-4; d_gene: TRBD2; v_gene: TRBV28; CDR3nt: TGTGCCAGCAGCTCTCTTAGCGGGAGCGCCAAAAACATTCAGTACTTC; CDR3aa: CASSSLSGSAKNIQYF
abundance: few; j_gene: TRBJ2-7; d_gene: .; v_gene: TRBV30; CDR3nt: TGTGCCTGGAGTAGGTCGGGAGAGCAGTACTTC; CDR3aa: CAWSRSGEQYF
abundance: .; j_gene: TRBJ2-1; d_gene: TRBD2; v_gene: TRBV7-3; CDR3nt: TGTGCCAGCAGCCTGGGACTAGCAAACGAGCAGTTCTTC; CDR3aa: CASSLGLANEQFF
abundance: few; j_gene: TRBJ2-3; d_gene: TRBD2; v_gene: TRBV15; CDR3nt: TGTGCCACCAGCAGAGGAGCGGGAGTAACAGATACGCAGTATTTT; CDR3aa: CATSRGAGVTDTQYF
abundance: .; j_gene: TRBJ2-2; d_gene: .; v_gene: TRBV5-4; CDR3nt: TGTGCCAGCAGCTCACCCCCTAGCTCCGGCACCGGGGAGCTGTTTTTT; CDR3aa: CASSSPPSSGTGELFF
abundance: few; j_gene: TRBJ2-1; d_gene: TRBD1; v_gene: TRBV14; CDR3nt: TGTGCCAGCAGCCCGGACAGGGACAATGAGCAGTTCTTC; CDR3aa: CASSPDRDNEQFF
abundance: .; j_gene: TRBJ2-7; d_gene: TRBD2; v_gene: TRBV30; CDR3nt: TGTGCCTGGGGGCTAGCGGGAGGTCGCTACGAGCAGTACTTC; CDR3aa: CAWGLAGGRYEQYF
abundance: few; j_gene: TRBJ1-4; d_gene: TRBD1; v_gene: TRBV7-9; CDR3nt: TGTGCCAGCAGCTTAGGTGTGGGACAGGGGTATGAAAAACTGTTTTTT; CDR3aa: CASSLGVGQGYEKLFF
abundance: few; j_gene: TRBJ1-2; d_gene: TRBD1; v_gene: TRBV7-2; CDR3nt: TGTGCCAGCAGCCCTGGACAGGCGTACTATGGCTACACCTTC; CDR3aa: CASSPGQAYYGYTF
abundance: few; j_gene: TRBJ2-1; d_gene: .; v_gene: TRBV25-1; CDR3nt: TGTGCCAGCAGTGCCCCGGCGGGGGCTGAGCAGTTCTTC; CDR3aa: CASSAPAGAEQFF
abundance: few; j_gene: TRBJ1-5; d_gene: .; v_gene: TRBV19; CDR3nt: TGTGCCAGTAGTGAAAGCGCCGGGGCCCAGCATTTT; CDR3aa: CASSESAGAQHF
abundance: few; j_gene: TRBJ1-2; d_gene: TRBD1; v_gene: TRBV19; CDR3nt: TGTGCCAGTAGGGACAGGGAAGGAGGCTACACCTTC; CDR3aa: CASRDREGGYTF
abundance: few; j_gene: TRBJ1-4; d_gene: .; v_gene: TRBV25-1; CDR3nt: TGTGCCAGCAGTAGTGGAGGGGCGAATGAAAAACTGTTTTTT; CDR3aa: CASSSGGANEKLFF
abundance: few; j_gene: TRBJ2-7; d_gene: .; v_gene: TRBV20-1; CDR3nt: TGCAGTGCCTCGACCGCCGGGGAGCAGTACTTC; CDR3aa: CSASTAGEQYF
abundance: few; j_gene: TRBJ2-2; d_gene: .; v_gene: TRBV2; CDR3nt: TGTGCCAGCAGCCGCGGGGCGGTTAACACCGGGGAGCTGTTTTTT; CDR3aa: CASSRGAVNTGELFF
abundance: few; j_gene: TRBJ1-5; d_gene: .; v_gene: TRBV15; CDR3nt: TGTGCCACCAGCAGAGTAACAGGAACGAATCAGCCCCAGCATTTT; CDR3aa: CATSRVTGTNQPQHF
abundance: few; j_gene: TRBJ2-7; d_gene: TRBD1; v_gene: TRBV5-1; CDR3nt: TGCGCCAGCAGCTTAATCCCCGGACAGGGGTACGAGCAGTACTTC; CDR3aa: CASSLIPGQGYEQYF
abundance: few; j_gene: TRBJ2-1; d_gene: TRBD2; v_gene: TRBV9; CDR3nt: TGTGCCAGCAGCGCAATGGGACTACAAGTCGGAGGTGAGCAGTTCTTC; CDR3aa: CASSAMGLQVGGEQFF
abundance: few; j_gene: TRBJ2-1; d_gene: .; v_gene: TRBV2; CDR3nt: TGTGCCAGCAGTGAAGCGCACAGGGATGAGCAGTTCTTC; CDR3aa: CASSEAHRDEQFF
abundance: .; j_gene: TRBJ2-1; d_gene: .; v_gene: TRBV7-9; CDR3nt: TGTGCCAGCAGCTTAGCGCGACTAAGCTTAAATGAGCAGTTCTTC; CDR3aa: CASSLARLSLNEQFF
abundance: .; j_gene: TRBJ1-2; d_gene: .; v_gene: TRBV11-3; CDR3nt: TGTGCCAGCAGCCCAACTAATTCAGGGGCGAATGGCTACACCTTC; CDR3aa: CASSPTNSGANGYTF
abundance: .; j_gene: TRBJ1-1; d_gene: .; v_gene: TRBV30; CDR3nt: TGTGCCTGGAGTCCACACGGGGCGGGGGTATGTCTCTTT; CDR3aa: CAWSPHGAGVCLF
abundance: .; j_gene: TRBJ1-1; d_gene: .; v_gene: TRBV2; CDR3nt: TGTGCCAGCAGTCCGACAGGAAACACTGAAGCTTTCTTT; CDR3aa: CASSPTGNTEAFF
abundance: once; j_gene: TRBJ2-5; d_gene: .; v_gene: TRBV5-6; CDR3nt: TGTGCCAGCAGCTTGGCCGCGGGTACTAGAGGGGAGACCCAGTACTTC; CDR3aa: CASSLAAGTRGETQYF
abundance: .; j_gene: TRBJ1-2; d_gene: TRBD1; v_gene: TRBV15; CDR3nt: TGTGCCACCAGCAGAGCCCTGACGGGCTACGGGACAGGAATGGGGGGCTACACCTTC; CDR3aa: CATSRALTGYGTGMGGYTF
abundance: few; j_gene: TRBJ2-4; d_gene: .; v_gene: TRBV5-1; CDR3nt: TGCGCCAGCAGCCGTGACAGATTCAACTTC; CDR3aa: CASSRDRFNF
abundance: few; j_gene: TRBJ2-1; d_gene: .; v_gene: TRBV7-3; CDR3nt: TGTGCCAGCAGCTTAATAGCGGAGCGTAGCAATGAGCAGTTCTTC; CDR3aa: CASSLIAERSNEQFF
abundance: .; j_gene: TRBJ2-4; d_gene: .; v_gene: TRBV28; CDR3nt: TGTGCCAGCAGTCCCCCCTTAGCCAAAAACATTCAGTACTTC; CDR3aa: CASSPPLAKNIQYF
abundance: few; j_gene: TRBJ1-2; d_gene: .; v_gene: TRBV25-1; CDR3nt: TGTGCCAGCAGTGAATTTAGCGGCTATGGCTACACCTTC; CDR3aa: CASSEFSGYGYTF
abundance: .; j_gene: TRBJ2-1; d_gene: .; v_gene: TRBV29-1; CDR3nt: TGCAGCGTTGAGTCCAGGCCCCAGAGATACAATGAGCAGTTCTTC; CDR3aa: CSVESRPQRYNEQFF
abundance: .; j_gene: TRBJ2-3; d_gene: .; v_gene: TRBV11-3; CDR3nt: TGTGCCAGCAGCTTGCCCTTAGCGGCTGGGGGTACAGATACGCAGTATTTT; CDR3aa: CASSLPLAAGGTDTQYF